These T cell receptor beta chains were read from a single sample in a study of glioma-infiltrating T cells after dendritic cell vaccination. Data came from immunoSEQ multiplex PCR; TCRdb stores just in-frame clones and leaves some out. The sample lists approximately 93,000 clones, around 84% seen once, with around 8% in the top ten. The sample was blood, taken after dendritic cell vaccination. These receptors all come from a human donor with glioblastoma. CDR3s include the opening cysteine and the closing phenylalanine or tryptophan. The D gene is left open where the match is weak. Only some rows state a clone size, as once, few, many or a class for expanded clones.

j_call: TRBJ1-3
clone_size: few
v_call: TRBV5-1
d_call: TRBD1
cdr3_nt: TGCGCCAGCAGCTTGGGGACAGGGGTGTCGGACACCATATATTTT
cdr3_aa: CASSLGTGVSDTIYF

j_call: TRBJ2-7
clone_size: once
v_call: TRBV10-3
d_call: TRBD2
cdr3_nt: TGTGCCATCAGTGAGTCCCCTCGGGGGAGGGGAAGCGAGCAGTACTTC
cdr3_aa: CAISESPRGRGSEQYF

j_call: TRBJ2-7
clone_size: once
v_call: TRBV10-1
d_call: TRBD2
cdr3_nt: TGCGCCAGCTCCAACGGACTAGCGGGAGGCTACGAGCAGTACTTC
cdr3_aa: CASSNGLAGGYEQYF

j_call: TRBJ1-2
clone_size: .
v_call: TRBV7-9
d_call: .
cdr3_nt: TGTGCCAGCAGCTTAGACAGTAGGTCCTATGGCTACACCTTC
cdr3_aa: CASSLDSRSYGYTF

j_call: TRBJ1-5
clone_size: .
v_call: TRBV5-1
d_call: TRBD1
cdr3_nt: TGCGCCAGCAGCTTGGGTCCCGGGACAGGGAAAGGTAGCAATCAGCCCCAGCATTTT
cdr3_aa: CASSLGPGTGKGSNQPQHF

j_call: TRBJ1-2
clone_size: once
v_call: TRBV2
d_call: .
cdr3_nt: TGTGCCAGCAGACAGGGAAGAGCTAACTATGGCTACACCTTC
cdr3_aa: CASRQGRANYGYTF

j_call: TRBJ1-6
clone_size: few
v_call: TRBV18
d_call: TRBD1
cdr3_nt: TGTGCCAGCTCACCACCGGGGAGGACAGGACCCCTCCACTTT
cdr3_aa: CASSPPGRTGPLHF

j_call: TRBJ1-4
clone_size: few
v_call: TRBV18
d_call: .
cdr3_nt: TGTGCCAGCTCACCGCTGGAAGCGAGTTTTGAAAAACTGTTTTTT
cdr3_aa: CASSPLEASFEKLFF

j_call: TRBJ2-1
clone_size: .
v_call: TRBV11-2
d_call: TRBD2
cdr3_nt: TGTGCCAGCAGCTTAGAGGCTAGCGGGAACAATGAGCAGTTCTTC
cdr3_aa: CASSLEASGNNEQFF

j_call: TRBJ1-2
clone_size: .
v_call: TRBV18
d_call: TRBD1
cdr3_nt: TGTGCCAGCTCACCAGCACAGGGGTCGTCGGGTGGCTACACCTTC
cdr3_aa: CASSPAQGSSGGYTF

j_call: TRBJ2-6
clone_size: .
v_call: TRBV5-5
d_call: .
cdr3_nt: TGTGCCAGCAGCGGGGCCAGCCCTGGGGCCAACGTCCTGACTTTC
cdr3_aa: CASSGASPGANVLTF

j_call: TRBJ1-1
clone_size: .
v_call: TRBV5-1
d_call: TRBD1
cdr3_nt: TGCGCCAGCAGCTCGACAGGGGTGAACACTGAAGCTTTCTTT
cdr3_aa: CASSSTGVNTEAFF

j_call: TRBJ2-7
clone_size: .
v_call: TRBV14
d_call: TRBD1
cdr3_nt: TGTGCCAGCAGCTTTGGACAGGGCGAGCAGTACTTC
cdr3_aa: CASSFGQGEQYF

j_call: TRBJ1-1
clone_size: once
v_call: TRBV5-6
d_call: .
cdr3_nt: TGTGCCAGCAGCTTGTTGCCAGGGGTGAACACTGAAGCTTTCTTT
cdr3_aa: CASSLLPGVNTEAFF

j_call: TRBJ2-3
clone_size: .
v_call: TRBV5-6
d_call: .
cdr3_nt: TGTGCCAGCAGCTTGGCTTTGCAGGGTCCCACAGATACGCAGTATTTT
cdr3_aa: CASSLALQGPTDTQYF

j_call: TRBJ2-3
clone_size: .
v_call: TRBV7-2
d_call: .
cdr3_nt: TGTGCCAGCAGCCTCGACAAGAGCACAGATACGCAGTATTTT
cdr3_aa: CASSLDKSTDTQYF

j_call: TRBJ1-5
clone_size: few
v_call: TRBV7-2
d_call: .
cdr3_nt: TGTGCCAGCAGCGCGGGGGGCGCTAGCAATCAGCCCCAGCATTTT
cdr3_aa: CASSAGGASNQPQHF

j_call: TRBJ2-7
clone_size: .
v_call: TRBV5-4
d_call: .
cdr3_nt: TGTGCCAGCAGCTTGGCCCAGGGCGGACCAACCTCTTACGAGCAGTACTTC
cdr3_aa: CASSLAQGGPTSYEQYF

j_call: TRBJ2-1
clone_size: few
v_call: TRBV13
d_call: .
cdr3_nt: TGTGCCAGCAGCGGGGGGACCGTAATACCCAGCTCCTACAATGAGCAGTTCTTC
cdr3_aa: CASSGGTVIPSSYNEQFF

j_call: TRBJ2-1
clone_size: .
v_call: TRBV4-1
d_call: TRBD2
cdr3_nt: TGCGCCAGCAGCCATAGCGCTAGCGGGACTTACAATGAGCAGTTCTTC
cdr3_aa: CASSHSASGTYNEQFF

j_call: TRBJ1-5
clone_size: .
v_call: TRBV18
d_call: .
cdr3_nt: TGTGCCAGCTCACACCAGGGCGTCAATCAGCCCCAGCATTTT
cdr3_aa: CASSHQGVNQPQHF

j_call: TRBJ1-4
clone_size: once
v_call: TRBV6-5
d_call: .
cdr3_nt: TGTGCCAGCATGGAGATTACAGGGCCCTCCGAAAAACTGTTTTTT
cdr3_aa: CASMEITGPSEKLFF

j_call: TRBJ1-1
clone_size: once
v_call: TRBV10-3
d_call: TRBD1
cdr3_nt: TGTGCCATCAGTGATCACAGGGGAGTCACTGAAGCTTTCTTT
cdr3_aa: CAISDHRGVTEAFF

j_call: TRBJ1-4
clone_size: .
v_call: TRBV5-1
d_call: TRBD1
cdr3_nt: TGCGCCAGCAGCCTAACAGGGGGAGCTAATGAAAAACTGTTTTTT
cdr3_aa: CASSLTGGANEKLFF

j_call: TRBJ2-1
clone_size: .
v_call: TRBV9
d_call: .
cdr3_nt: TGTGCCAGCAGCGTACAGAGCGGAGCCTACAATGAGCAGTTCTTC
cdr3_aa: CASSVQSGAYNEQFF

j_call: TRBJ2-7
clone_size: .
v_call: TRBV27
d_call: TRBD2
cdr3_nt: TGTGCCAGCAGTGGGGGACTAGCGGGTGGAGAGCAGTACTTC
cdr3_aa: CASSGGLAGGEQYF

j_call: TRBJ1-5
clone_size: .
v_call: TRBV19
d_call: .
cdr3_nt: TGTGCCAGTAGCATAAACTCAGGGCAGATTAGCAATCAGCCCCAGCATTTT
cdr3_aa: CASSINSGQISNQPQHF

j_call: TRBJ2-2
clone_size: .
v_call: TRBV28
d_call: .
cdr3_nt: TGTGCCAGCAGTTTCTTGGCAGGGAACACCGGGGAGCTGTTTTTT
cdr3_aa: CASSFLAGNTGELFF

j_call: TRBJ2-5
clone_size: once
v_call: TRBV10-3
d_call: TRBD2
cdr3_nt: TGTGCCATCAGTGAGTCGACTAGCCCCCAAGAGACCCAGTACTTC
cdr3_aa: CAISESTSPQETQYF

j_call: TRBJ2-5
clone_size: .
v_call: TRBV5-1
d_call: .
cdr3_nt: TGCGCCAGCAGCTTGGGAGGCGGGGGCTCCTTCCACGAGACCCAGTACTTC
cdr3_aa: CASSLGGGGSFHETQYF

j_call: TRBJ2-2
clone_size: .
v_call: TRBV2
d_call: TRBD2
cdr3_nt: TGTGCCAGCAGAAGGACTAGCGGAGGGGGGGAGCTGTTTTTT
cdr3_aa: CASRRTSGGGELFF

j_call: TRBJ2-5
clone_size: .
v_call: TRBV5-6
d_call: TRBD2
cdr3_nt: TGTGCCAGCCTGAGGGGACTAGCGGTAGAGACCCAGTACTTC
cdr3_aa: CASLRGLAVETQYF

j_call: TRBJ1-2
clone_size: .
v_call: TRBV7-6
d_call: .
cdr3_nt: TGTGCCAGCAGCTTGGGGGGGGCCGAGATCTATGGCTACACCTTC
cdr3_aa: CASSLGGAEIYGYTF

j_call: TRBJ1-6
clone_size: .
v_call: TRBV6-6
d_call: .
cdr3_nt: TGTGCCAGCAGGAGCGGGACCCCGGATAATTCACCCCTCCACTTT
cdr3_aa: CASRSGTPDNSPLHF

j_call: TRBJ1-5
clone_size: .
v_call: TRBV30
d_call: .
cdr3_nt: TGTGCTCTATCCCTCGAGGACAAACGCAATCAGCCCCAGCATTTT
cdr3_aa: CALSLEDKRNQPQHF

j_call: TRBJ2-2
clone_size: .
v_call: TRBV27
d_call: TRBD2
cdr3_nt: TGTGCCAGCAGCAAAGGTGGGCTAGCGGGTAACACCGGGGAGCTGTTTTTT
cdr3_aa: CASSKGGLAGNTGELFF

j_call: TRBJ2-1
clone_size: once
v_call: TRBV19
d_call: .
cdr3_nt: TGTGCCAGTAGTATTTATCCGCGGGATGAGCAGTTCTTC
cdr3_aa: CASSIYPRDEQFF

j_call: TRBJ1-2
clone_size: .
v_call: TRBV6-6
d_call: .
cdr3_nt: TGTGCCAGCACCGATCTCAGGGATGGCTATGGCTACACCTTC
cdr3_aa: CASTDLRDGYGYTF

j_call: TRBJ1-2
clone_size: .
v_call: TRBV28
d_call: TRBD1
cdr3_nt: TGTGCCAGCAGCCCGGGACAGGGACGAAACTATGGCTACACCTTC
cdr3_aa: CASSPGQGRNYGYTF

j_call: TRBJ2-7
clone_size: once
v_call: TRBV5-1
d_call: .
cdr3_nt: TGCGCCAGCAGCTCCCCGGACAGACTGTCCTACGAGCAGTACTTC
cdr3_aa: CASSSPDRLSYEQYF

j_call: TRBJ2-6
clone_size: few
v_call: TRBV2
d_call: .
cdr3_nt: TGTGCCAGCAGCACGGGAAATGGGGCCAACGTCCTGACTTTC
cdr3_aa: CASSTGNGANVLTF

j_call: TRBJ2-1
clone_size: .
v_call: TRBV6-1
d_call: .
cdr3_nt: TGTGCCAGCAGTGAGGGCCATCTAGCGACCTCCTACAATGAGCAGTTCTTC
cdr3_aa: CASSEGHLATSYNEQFF